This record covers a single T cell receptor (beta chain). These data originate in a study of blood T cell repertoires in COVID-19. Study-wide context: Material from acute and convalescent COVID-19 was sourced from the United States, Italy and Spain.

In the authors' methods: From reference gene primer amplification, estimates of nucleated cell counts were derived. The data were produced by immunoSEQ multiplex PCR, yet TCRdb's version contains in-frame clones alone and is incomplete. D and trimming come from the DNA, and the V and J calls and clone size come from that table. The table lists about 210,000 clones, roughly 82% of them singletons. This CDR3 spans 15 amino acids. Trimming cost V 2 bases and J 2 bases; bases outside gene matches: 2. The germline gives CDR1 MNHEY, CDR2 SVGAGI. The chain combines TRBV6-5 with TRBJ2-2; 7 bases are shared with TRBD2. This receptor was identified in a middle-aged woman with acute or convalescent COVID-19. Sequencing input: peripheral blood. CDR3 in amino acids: CASSYASGNTGELFF. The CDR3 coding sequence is TGTGCCAGCAGTTACGCTAGCGGTAACACCGGGGAGCTGTTTTTT.